The T cell receptor (beta chain) under discussion was sequenced for a study of blood T cell repertoires in COVID-19. How the authors handled the data: Scientists estimated how many nucleated cells there were by amplifying reference gene primers. Using immunoSEQ multiplex PCR, the repertoire was profiled, and TCRdb retains in-frame clones only, with some absent. Clone size and the V and J calls come from that table; the DNA yielded D and trimming. This sample has roughly 80,000 clones; approximately 89% occur once, and the top ten carry roughly 2.6%. Patients from Seattle were sampled longitudinally, starting during active infection. Germline-derived CDR1 and CDR2 are SGDLS and YYNGEE. CDR3 length equals 14 residues. V was clipped by 4 bases and J by 0 bases, with 10 bases between them.

What was sequenced was peripheral blood. This receptor was identified in a man aged 50 or older with COVID-19, enrolled during active disease. The rearrangement joins TRBV9 to TRBJ1-1, with a possible D match to TRBD1 (6 bases). In nucleotides, the CDR3 is TGTGCCAGCAGCCGAACAGGGATGAACACTGAAGCTTTCTTT. Translating gives CASSRTGMNTEAFF.